The 23 T cell receptor beta chains presented below share a single source sample, sequenced in a study of cytomegalovirus exposure and HLA in healthy donors (dated by TCRdb to about 2017). The library was built by means of the immunoSEQ multiplex PCR assay. The multiplex PCR relied on a mix of 60 forward primers for TCR Vbeta segments and 13 reverse primers for TCR Jbeta segments. Held by TCRdb, this immuneACCESS table contains in-frame sequences only and omits some clones. Under half of the omission traces to an unresolved V gene where checked; the cause of the rest is unknown. For this sample the table gives 150,000 or so clones, of which roughly 80% were detected only once. The ten largest clones add up to roughly 4% of the sample. The sequenced material came from PBMCs. Source of these receptors: a woman aged 40 to 49 in good health and CMV-seronegative.

The chain links TRBV2 to TRBJ2-7; possible D gene TRBD1, 5 bases. From germline, CDR1 is SNHLY and CDR2 FYNNEI. The CDR3 loop spans 10 amino acids. V was cut by 7 bases and J by 12 bases, with 13 bases left in between. CDR3 nucleotides: TGTGCCAGCAACGGAAGGGGTCGGTACTTC. Translating gives CASNGRGRYF.

This clone was recorded a few times. The V and J genes are TRBV5-4 and TRBJ2-6, with 8 bases identical to TRBD2. The CDR3 is made up of 18 amino acids. V lost 0 bases and J lost 4; bases outside the gene matches: 9. CDR1 is SGHNT, CDR2 YYREEE, per germline (reference sequence). CDR3 region: CASSLDAGGLRGANVLTF. CDR3 nucleotides: TGTGCCAGCAGCTTGGATGCGGGGGGCCTCAGAGGGGCCAACGTCCTGACTTTC.

Comment on this clone: The sample holds other DNA sequences that translate to the same CDR3. The gene calls are TRBV2 and TRBJ1-3; D uncertain. Germline lookup yields CDR1 SNHLY and CDR2 FYNNEI. This CDR3 region has 15 residues. V was trimmed by 2 bases and J by 0 bases, leaving 8 bases between them. The chain's CDR3 is CASSESRDSGNTIYF. DNA for the CDR3: TGTGCCAGCAGTGAATCGAGGGACTCTGGAAACACCATATATTTT.

This clone has a single count. The CDR3 nucleotides read TGTGCTAGTGGTTTGGGTGTCCAAGGGGCCTACGAGCAGTACTTC. Translated, it gives CASGLGVQGAYEQYF. The chain joins TRBV12-5 to TRBJ2-7; D may be TRBD1 (5 bases). V was pared by 1 base and J by 2 bases, with 12 bases between. The CDR3 is made up of 15 amino acids. Per the germline V gene, CDR1 is LGHNT and CDR2 is FRNRAP.

The chain combines TRBV5-1 with TRBJ1-2, with D unclear. Trimming stripped 0 bases from V and 4 bases from J, with 7 bases between. The CDR3 extends over 13 amino acids. Germline CDR1 and CDR2: SGHRS and YFSETQ. Written as DNA, the CDR3 is TGCGCCAGCAGCTTGGACGGTTTCTATGGCTACACCTTC. The encoded protein is CASSLDGFYGYTF.

The sample holds a few counts of this clone. The V call is TRBV13, the J call TRBJ2-5; D gene ambiguous. Trimming took off 5 bases at V and 7 bases at J, with 17 bases between the two ends. CDR1 and CDR2 (germline): PRHDT, FYEKMQ (reference sequence). The CDR3 is 14 amino acids. Here the CDR3 reads CASSKRRPPGTQYF. DNA of the CDR3: TGTGCCAGCAGCAAACGCCGGCCCCCAGGGACCCAGTACTTC.

J is TRBJ2-7 and V is TRBV30; possible D gene TRBD1, 6 bases. The CDR3 covers 15 residues. Trimming shortened V by 5 bases and J by 2 bases, and 19 bases separated the two germline ends. Per germline, CDR1 GTSNPN and CDR2 SVGIG (reference sequence). DNA for the CDR3: TGTGCCTGGGATCAACCCGGACAGTACCCCTACGAGCAGTACTTC. This codes for CAWDQPGQYPYEQYF.

This clone appeared once. The gene calls are TRBV5-1 and TRBJ2-1, with 9 bases that match TRBD2. Germline V lookup: CDR1 SGHRS, CDR2 YFSETQ. There are 16 residues in the CDR3. V was pared by 3 bases and J by 5 bases, with 9 bases of the junction left unmatched. The CDR3 DNA reads as TGCGCCAGCAGCTCCCGGGTAGCGGGGGACAACAATGAGCAGTTCTTC. It yields the protein CASSSRVAGDNNEQFF.

The rearrangement uses TRBV30 and TRBJ1-1; D is undetermined. This CDR3 has 14 amino acids. Germline-derived CDR1 and CDR2 are GTSNPN and SVGIG (reference sequence). Trimming shortened V by 4 bases and J by 3 bases, and 15 bases separated the two germline ends. For the CDR3, the DNA is TGTGCCTGGACGATGGCAGTGGAGTACACTGAAGCTTTCTTT. Its protein product is CAWTMAVEYTEAFF.

The chain employs TRBV5-1 and TRBJ2-5; the D gene is possibly TRBD2 (6 bases). The CDR3 consists of 15 residues. Germline V gene sequence: CDR1 SGHRS, CDR2 YFSETQ. The V and J ends lost 5 bases and 5 bases respectively, with 19 bases between them. CDR3 amino acids: CASRLALGLRETQYF. CDR3 DNA: TGCGCCAGCAGACTAGCCCTTGGTCTTAGGGAGACCCAGTACTTC.

This clone was seen just once. This chain links TRBV5-4 with TRBJ2-3; 12 bases align to TRBD2. V was clipped by 4 bases and J by 6 bases; unmatched bases: 12. The germline V gene encodes CDR1 SGHNT and CDR2 YYREEE (reference sequence). The CDR3 has 17 amino acids. CDR3 coding DNA: TGTGCCAGCAGCAACCCTCTAGCGGGAGGGGGTAGGGATACGCAGTATTTT. As protein: CASSNPLAGGGRDTQYF.

The chain combines TRBV2 with TRBJ2-2; tentatively, D is TRBD1 (6 bases). Germline assignment: CDR1 SNHLY and CDR2 FYNNEI. With 5 bases removed from V and 0 bases from J, the gap between germline ends came to 13 bases. This CDR3 comprises 16 residues. This CDR3 reads CASSTQGFANTGELFF. The DNA of the CDR3 is TGTGCCAGCAGTACACAGGGCTTCGCGAACACCGGGGAGCTGTTTTTT.

V and J are TRBV10-3 and TRBJ2-3; a possible D gene is TRBD2 (5 bases). The CDR3 is 13 amino acids. Per germline, CDR1 ENHRY and CDR2 SYGVKD. With 4 bases removed from V and 3 bases from J, the gap between germline ends came to 8 bases. The chain's CDR3 is CAISVLATDTQYF. As DNA, the CDR3 is TGTGCCATCAGTGTTTTAGCGACAGATACGCAGTATTTT.

The rearrangement joins TRBV19 to TRBJ2-5; D gene unclear. The CDR3 consists of 11 residues. The V end lost 7 bases, the J end lost 4 bases, and 7 bases lay between the germline ends. Germline V gene data show CDR1 as LNHDA and CDR2 as SQIVND (reference sequence). The CDR3 sequence: CASKYLETQYF. For the CDR3, the DNA is TGTGCCAGTAAATACTTAGAGACCCAGTACTTC.

This chain connects TRBV7-9 to TRBJ1-2, with 9 bases aligning to TRBD1. Germline assignment: CDR1 SEHNR and CDR2 FQNEAQ (reference sequence). CDR3 length equals 15 residues. V lost 1 base and J lost 2; bases outside the gene matches: 2. The CDR3 bases are TGTGCCAGCAGCTTAGGGGGGACAGGGAACTATGGCTACACCTTC. It codes for CASSLGGTGNYGYTF. The full variable domain, in which reference TRBV7-9 and TRBJ1-2 provide the parts outside the CDR3, is DTGVSQNPRHKITKRGQNVTFRCDPISEHNRLYWYRQTLGQGPEFLTYFQNEAQLEKSRLLSDRFSAERPKGSFSTLEIQRTEQGDSAMYLCASSLGGTGNYGYTFGSGTRLTVV.

This clone was counted only a few times. The rearrangement uses TRBV10-3 and TRBJ1-2; 9 bases are shared with TRBD1. Looked up from germline, CDR1 is ENHRY and CDR2 is SYGVKD. The CDR3 is 15 residues long. The V and J ends lost 7 bases and 7 bases, in that order; junction bases with no gene match: 13. The CDR3 protein is CAITGPGQGNTGYTF. In DNA, the CDR3 is TGTGCCATCACCGGGCCGGGACAGGGTAACACTGGCTACACCTTC.

There are a few counts of this clone. The chain combines TRBV18 with TRBJ1-1; tentatively, D is TRBD1 (5 bases). Germline CDR1 reads KGHSH; CDR2 reads LQKENI. The V gene lost 3 bases and the J gene lost 0 bases, with 14 bases spanning the gap. The length of the CDR3 is 16 residues. CDR3 sequence: CASSPLGAGMNTEAFF. DNA for the CDR3: TGTGCCAGCTCACCCCTAGGGGCGGGGATGAACACTGAAGCTTTCTTT. Full variable domain (outside the CDR3, taken from reference TRBV18 and TRBJ1-1): NAGVMQNPRHLVRRRGQEARLRCSPMKGHSHVYWYRQLPEEGLKFMVYLQKENIIDESGMPKERFSAEFPKEGPSILRIQQVVRGDSAAYFCASSPLGAGMNTEAFFGQGTRLTVV.

The CDR3 sequence is CASSGRLTANTGELFF. CDR3 sequence (DNA): TGTGCCAGCAGTGGGAGGCTGACGGCGAACACCGGGGAGCTGTTTTTT. The chain carries TRBV27 and TRBJ2-2, with D perhaps matching TRBD2 (6 bases). Per germline, CDR1 MNHEY and CDR2 SMNVEV (reference sequence). The germline V and J ends were trimmed by 5 bases and 0 bases, with 13 bases remaining between them. This CDR3 contains 16 residues.

The V and J genes are TRBV19 and TRBJ1-1; 8 nucleotides match TRBD1. Trimming took 8 bases from V and 2 from J; bases not matched to a gene: 7. Germline values: CDR1 LNHDA, CDR2 SQIVND (reference sequence). The CDR3 has 14 residues. The CDR3 region has the DNA TGTGCCAGTCGATCCACAGGGGGAAACACTGAAGCTTTCTTT. It codes for CASRSTGGNTEAFF. Filled out from reference TRBV19 and TRBJ1-1, the complete variable domain reads DGGITQSPKYLFRKEGQNVTLSCEQNLNHDAMYWYRQDPGQGLRLIYYSQIVNDFQKGDIAEGYSVSREKKESFPLTVTSAQKNPTAFYLCASRSTGGNTEAFFGQGTRLTVV.

In regard to this clone: One end of the junction fails to match germline, which may point to a read error. The rearrangement links TRBV11-2 to TRBJ2-7; 7 bases align to TRBD1. The CDR3 is made up of 13 amino acids. CDR1 and CDR2 from the germline V gene are SGHAT and FQNNGV. In nucleotides, the CDR3 is TGTGCCAGCAGCGAACAACAGGGGTCGAGTAGTAGGTTC. The encoded protein is CASSEQQGSSSRF.

This chain uses TRBV6-6 with TRBJ1-5; 8 bases are a match to TRBD1. V was pared by 9 bases and J by 7 bases, with 8 bases of the junction left unmatched. The CDR3 contains 13 residues. CDR1 is MNHNY and CDR2 is SVGAGI in the germline V gene (reference sequence). CDR3 residues: CASLRTGKQPQHF. The CDR3 DNA follows: TGTGCCAGTCTCCGGACAGGGAAACAGCCCCAGCATTTT.

This rearrangement joins TRBV18 to TRBJ2-3; D is undetermined. The germline gives CDR1 KGHSH, CDR2 LQKENI. This CDR3 region has 14 residues. V lost 1 base and J lost 0, with 5 bases in between. For the CDR3, the DNA is TGTGCCAGCTCACCACGGCACAGCACAGATACGCAGTATTTT. Its translation: CASSPRHSTDTQYF.

This clone has more than one count but fewer than ten. The rearrangement joins TRBV28 to TRBJ2-7; 11 bases map to TRBD1. The length of the CDR3 is 14 residues. The V and J ends lost 8 bases and 3 bases, in that order; junction bases with no gene match: 6. Germline-derived CDR1 and CDR2 are MDHEN and SYDVKM. CDR3 nucleotide sequence: TGTGCCAGCCTGGCGGGACAGGGGGTCTACGAGCAGTACTTC. Amino acid sequence: CASLAGQGVYEQYF.